This passage covers 7 T cell receptor beta chains from one sample sequenced in a study of blood T cell repertoires in COVID-19. Some clones are missing from TCRdb's copy, which holds only in-frame ones; the method was immunoSEQ multiplex PCR. Of 55,000 or so clones detected, approximately 87% appear once; the ten largest clones hold approximately 6.9%. The sample taken for sequencing was peripheral blood. The origin of the receptors is a man between 60 and 75 years old with active or convalescent COVID-19.

The CDR3 loop reads CATSDLGGTGGRETQYF. The CDR3 DNA reads TGTGCCACCAGTGATTTGGGGGGGACAGGGGGTCGAGAGACCCAGTACTTC. The rearrangement uses TRBV24-1 and TRBJ2-5, with 11 bases identical to TRBD1. Looked up from germline, CDR1 is KGHDR and CDR2 is SFDVKD. V was clipped by 0 bases and J by 4 bases; unmatched bases: 6. The CDR3 consists of 17 residues.

This chain joins TRBV7-2 and TRBJ2-7, with a weak D call TRBD1 (7 bases). Germline V CDR1 and CDR2: SGHTA, FQGNSA. Deletions cut 5 bases from V and 3 bases from J, with 14 bases between. CDR3 length: 14 amino acids. As DNA, the CDR3 is TGTGCCAGCAGCCCCCAGGGGGGTGACTACGAGCAGTACTTC. It encodes CASSPQGGDYEQYF.

J is TRBJ2-5 and V is TRBV4-2; 9 nucleotides line up with TRBD1. The CDR3 has 16 amino acids. Germline lookup yields CDR1 LGHNA and CDR2 YNFKEQ. J was trimmed by 5 bases and V by 3 bases; bases with no gene match: 10. As DNA, the CDR3 is TGTGCCAGCAGCCAGAGCGGACAGGGGAGAAAGGAGACCCAGTACTTC. Translation gives CASSQSGQGRKETQYF.

V is TRBV3-1 (or the pseudogene TRBV3-2) and J is TRBJ1-5; D unresolved. CDR1 and CDR2 from the germline V gene are LGHDT and YNNKEL (reference sequence). Trimming shortened V by 0 bases and J by 6 bases, and 12 bases separated the two germline ends. CDR3 length: 15 amino acids. This chain's CDR3 is CASSQEAGGSQPQHF. CDR3 DNA: TGTGCCAGCAGCCAAGAGGCTGGAGGTAGTCAGCCCCAGCATTTT.

This clone was recorded only once. This rearrangement joins TRBV7-9 to TRBJ2-7; 7 nucleotides match TRBD2. The J segment lost 3 bases and the V segment lost 8 bases, leaving 13 bases of the junction unmatched. The V gene's germline CDR1 is SEHNR and CDR2 FQNEAQ (reference sequence). The CDR3 loop spans 15 amino acids. The CDR3 spells CASFYSGGLFYEQYF. The CDR3 DNA reads TGTGCCAGCTTCTATTCGGGAGGCCTTTTCTACGAGCAGTACTTC. The variable domain in full, with the rest retrieved from reference TRBV7-9 and TRBJ2-7, is DTGVSQNPRHKITKRGQNVTFRCDPISEHNRLYWYRQTLGQGPEFLTYFQNEAQLEKSRLLSDRFSAERPKGSFSTLEIQRTEQGDSAMYLCASFYSGGLFYEQYFGPGTRLTVT.

This clone was recorded once. The chain is built from TRBV28 and TRBJ1-2; D not certain. Trimming took off 2 bases at V and 2 bases at J, with 9 bases between the two ends. Germline V gives CDR1 MDHEN, CDR2 SYDVKM. The CDR3 covers 14 residues. CDR3 loop: CASSLPARNYGYTF. The CDR3 DNA follows: TGTGCCAGCAGTTTACCGGCCAGGAACTATGGCTACACCTTC.

J is TRBJ1-3 and V is TRBV4-3, with D tentatively TRBD1 (6 bases). Trimming removed 2 bases at V and 1 base at J, with 6 bases between. The length of the CDR3 is 14 residues. The germline CDR1 and CDR2 sequences are LGHNA and YSLEER. Written as DNA, the CDR3 is TGCGCCAGCAGCCAAACAGGGTCTGGAAACACCATATATTTT. Protein product: CASSQTGSGNTIYF.